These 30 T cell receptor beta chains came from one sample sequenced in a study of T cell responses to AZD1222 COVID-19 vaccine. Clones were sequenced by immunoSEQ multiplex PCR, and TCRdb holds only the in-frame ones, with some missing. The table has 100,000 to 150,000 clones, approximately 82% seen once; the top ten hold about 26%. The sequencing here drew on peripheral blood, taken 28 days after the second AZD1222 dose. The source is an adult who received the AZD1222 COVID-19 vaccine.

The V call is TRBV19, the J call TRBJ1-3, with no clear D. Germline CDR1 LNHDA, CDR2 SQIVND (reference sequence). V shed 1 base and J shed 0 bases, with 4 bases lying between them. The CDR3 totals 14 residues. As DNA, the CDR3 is TGTGCCAGTAGTATAGCCATCTCTGGAAACACCATATATTTT. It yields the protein CASSIAISGNTIYF.

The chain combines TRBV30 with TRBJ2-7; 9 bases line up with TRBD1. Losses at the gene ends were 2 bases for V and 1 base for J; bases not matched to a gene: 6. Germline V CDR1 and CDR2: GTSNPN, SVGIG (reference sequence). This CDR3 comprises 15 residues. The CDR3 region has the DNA TGTGCCTGGAGTACGGGACAGGGTTTTTCCTACGAGCAGTACTTC. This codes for CAWSTGQGFSYEQYF. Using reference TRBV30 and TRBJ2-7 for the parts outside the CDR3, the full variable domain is SQTIHQWPATLVQPVGSPLSLECTVEGTSNPNLYWYRQAAGRGLQLLFYSVGIGQISSEVPQNLSASRPQDRQFILSSKKLLLSDSGFYLCAWSTGQGFSYEQYFGPGTRLTVT.

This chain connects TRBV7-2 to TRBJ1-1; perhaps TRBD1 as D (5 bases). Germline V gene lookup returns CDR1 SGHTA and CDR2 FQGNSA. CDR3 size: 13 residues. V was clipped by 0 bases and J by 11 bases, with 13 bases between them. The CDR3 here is CASSLARGGAAFF. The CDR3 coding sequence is TGTGCCAGCAGCTTAGCGCGCGGTGGGGCGGCTTTCTTT.

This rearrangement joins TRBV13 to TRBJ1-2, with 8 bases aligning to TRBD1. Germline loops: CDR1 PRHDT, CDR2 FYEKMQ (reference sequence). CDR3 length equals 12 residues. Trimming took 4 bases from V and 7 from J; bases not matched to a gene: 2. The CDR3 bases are TGTGCCAGCAGCTCCCAGGGGGCTGGCTACACCTTC. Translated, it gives CASSSQGAGYTF.

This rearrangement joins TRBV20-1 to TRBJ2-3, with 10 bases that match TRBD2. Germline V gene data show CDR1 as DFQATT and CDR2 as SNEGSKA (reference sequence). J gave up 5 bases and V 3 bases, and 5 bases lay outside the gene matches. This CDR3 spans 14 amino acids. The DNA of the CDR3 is TGCAGTGCTAGTACTAGCGGGGTTAAAGATACGCAGTATTTT. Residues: CSASTSGVKDTQYF.

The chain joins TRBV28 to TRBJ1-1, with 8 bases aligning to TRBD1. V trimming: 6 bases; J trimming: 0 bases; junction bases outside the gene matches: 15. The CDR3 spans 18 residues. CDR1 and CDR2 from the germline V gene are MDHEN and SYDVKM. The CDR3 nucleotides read TGTGCCAGCAGCTTTTCCCGGGCAGGGGGCAGGATGAACACTGAAGCTTTCTTT. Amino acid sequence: CASSFSRAGGRMNTEAFF.

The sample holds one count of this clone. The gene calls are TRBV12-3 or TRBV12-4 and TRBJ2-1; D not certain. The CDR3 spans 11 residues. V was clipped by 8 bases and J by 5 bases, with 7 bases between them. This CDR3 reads CASLRNNEQFF. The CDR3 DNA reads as TGTGCCAGCCTGAGAAACAATGAGCAGTTCTTC.

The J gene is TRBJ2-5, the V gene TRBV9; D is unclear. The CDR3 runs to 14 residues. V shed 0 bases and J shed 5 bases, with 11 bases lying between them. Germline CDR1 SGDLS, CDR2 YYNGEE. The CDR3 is CASSVGNYRETQYF. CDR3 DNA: TGTGCCAGCAGCGTAGGAAACTATAGGGAGACCCAGTACTTC.

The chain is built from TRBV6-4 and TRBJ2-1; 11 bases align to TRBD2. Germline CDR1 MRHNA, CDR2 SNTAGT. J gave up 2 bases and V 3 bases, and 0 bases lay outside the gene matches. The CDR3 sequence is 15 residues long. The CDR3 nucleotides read TGTGCCAGCAGTGATAGCGGGGGGGCCTACAATGAGCAGTTCTTC. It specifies CASSDSGGAYNEQFF.

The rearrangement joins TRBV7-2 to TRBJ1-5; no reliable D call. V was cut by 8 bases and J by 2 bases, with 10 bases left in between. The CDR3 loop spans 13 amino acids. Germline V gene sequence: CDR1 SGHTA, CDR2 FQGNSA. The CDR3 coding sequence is TGTGCCAGCGCAACTCGGGGCAATCAGCCCCAGCATTTT. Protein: CASATRGNQPQHF.

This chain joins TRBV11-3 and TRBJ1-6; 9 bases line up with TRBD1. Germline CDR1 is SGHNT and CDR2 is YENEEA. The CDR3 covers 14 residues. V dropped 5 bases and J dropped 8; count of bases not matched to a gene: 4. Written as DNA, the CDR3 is TGTGCCAGCAGCCGGACAGGGGAGGATTCACCCCTCCACTTT. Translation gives CASSRTGEDSPLHF.

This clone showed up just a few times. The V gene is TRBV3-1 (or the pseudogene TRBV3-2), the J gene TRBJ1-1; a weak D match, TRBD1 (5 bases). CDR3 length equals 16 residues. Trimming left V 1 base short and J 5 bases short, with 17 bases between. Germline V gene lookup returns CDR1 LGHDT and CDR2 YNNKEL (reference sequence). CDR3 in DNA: TGTGCCAGCAGCCAAGCAGGCAGGCCGGCAGGGACTGAAGCTTTCTTT. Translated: CASSQAGRPAGTEAFF.

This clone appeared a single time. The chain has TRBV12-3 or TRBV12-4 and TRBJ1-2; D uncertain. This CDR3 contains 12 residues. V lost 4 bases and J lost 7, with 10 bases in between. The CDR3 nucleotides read TGTGCCAGCAGTTCGTCACCCCGTGGCTACACCTTC. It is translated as CASSSSPRGYTF.

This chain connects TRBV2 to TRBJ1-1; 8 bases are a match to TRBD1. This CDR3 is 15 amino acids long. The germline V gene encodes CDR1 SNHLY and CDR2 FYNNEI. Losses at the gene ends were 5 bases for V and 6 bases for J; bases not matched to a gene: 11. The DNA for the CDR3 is TGTGCCAGCAGTAACGCGCCGGGACAGGCCGCTGAAGCTTTCTTT. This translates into CASSNAPGQAAEAFF. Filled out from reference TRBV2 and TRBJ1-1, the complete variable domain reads EPEVTQTPSHQVTQMGQEVILRCVPISNHLYFYWYRQILGQKVEFLVSFYNNEISEKSEIFDDQFSVERPDGSNFTLKIRSTKLEDSAMYFCASSNAPGQAAEAFFGQGTRLTVV.

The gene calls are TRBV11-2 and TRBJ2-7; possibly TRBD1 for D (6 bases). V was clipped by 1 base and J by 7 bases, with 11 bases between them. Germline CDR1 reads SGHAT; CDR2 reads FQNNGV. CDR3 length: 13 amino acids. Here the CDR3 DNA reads TGTGCCAGCAGCTTAGTAGCACAGGGAGAGCAGTACTTC. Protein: CASSLVAQGEQYF.

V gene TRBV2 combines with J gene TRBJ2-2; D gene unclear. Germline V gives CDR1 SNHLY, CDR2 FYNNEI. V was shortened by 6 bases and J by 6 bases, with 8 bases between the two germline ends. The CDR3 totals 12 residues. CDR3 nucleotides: TGTGCCAGCAGGACGGTGGCCGGGGAGCTGTTTTTT. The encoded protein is CASRTVAGELFF.

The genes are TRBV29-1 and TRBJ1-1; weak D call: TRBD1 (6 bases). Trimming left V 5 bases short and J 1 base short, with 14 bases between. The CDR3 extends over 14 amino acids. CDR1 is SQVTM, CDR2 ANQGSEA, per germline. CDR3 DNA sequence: TGCAGCGTTTACGGAGACAGGAGGAACACTGAAGCTTTCTTT. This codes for CSVYGDRRNTEAFF.

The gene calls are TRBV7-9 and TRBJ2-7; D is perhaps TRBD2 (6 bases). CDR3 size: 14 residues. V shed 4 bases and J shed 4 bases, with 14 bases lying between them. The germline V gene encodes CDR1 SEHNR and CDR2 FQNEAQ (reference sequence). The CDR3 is CASSSGGRSYEQYF. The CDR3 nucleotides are TGTGCCAGCAGCTCCGGGGGACGGAGTTACGAGCAGTACTTC.

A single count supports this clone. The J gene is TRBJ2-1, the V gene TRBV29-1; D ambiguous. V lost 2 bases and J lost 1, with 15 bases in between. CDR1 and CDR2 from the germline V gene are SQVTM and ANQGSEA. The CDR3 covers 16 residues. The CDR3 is CSVERGKLSSYNEQFF. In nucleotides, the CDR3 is TGCAGCGTTGAACGTGGGAAGCTCTCGTCCTACAATGAGCAGTTCTTC.

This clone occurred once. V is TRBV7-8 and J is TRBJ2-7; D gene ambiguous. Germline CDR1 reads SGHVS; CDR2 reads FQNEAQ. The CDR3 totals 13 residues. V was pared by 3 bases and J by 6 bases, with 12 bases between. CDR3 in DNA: TGTGCCAGCAGCTTCCGAACCCTTGGCGAGCAGTACTTC. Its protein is CASSFRTLGEQYF.

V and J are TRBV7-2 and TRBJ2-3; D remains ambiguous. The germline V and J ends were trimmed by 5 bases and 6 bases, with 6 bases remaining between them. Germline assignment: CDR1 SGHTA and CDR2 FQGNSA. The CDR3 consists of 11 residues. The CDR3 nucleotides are TGTGCCAGCAGCCCCCCCGATACGCAGTATTTT. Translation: CASSPPDTQYF. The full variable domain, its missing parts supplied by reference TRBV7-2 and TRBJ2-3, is GAGVSQSPSNKVTEKGKDVELRCDPISGHTALYWYRQSLGQGLEFLIYFQGNSAPDKSGLPSDRFSAERTGGSVSTLTIQRTQQEDSAVYLCASSPPDTQYFGPGTRLTVL.

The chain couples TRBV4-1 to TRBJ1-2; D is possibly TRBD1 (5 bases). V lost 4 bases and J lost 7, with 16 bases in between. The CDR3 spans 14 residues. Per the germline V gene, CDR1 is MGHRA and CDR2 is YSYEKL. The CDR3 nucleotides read TGCGCCAGCAGCCTTAGGGCGGGGGATGTTGGCTACACCTTC. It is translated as CASSLRAGDVGYTF.

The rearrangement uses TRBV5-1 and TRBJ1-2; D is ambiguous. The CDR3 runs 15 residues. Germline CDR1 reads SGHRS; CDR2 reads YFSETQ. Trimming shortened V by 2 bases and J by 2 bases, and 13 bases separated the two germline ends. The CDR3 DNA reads TGCGCCAGCAGCTTAGGGCCCGGCCTAAACTATGGCTACACCTTC. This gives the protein CASSLGPGLNYGYTF.

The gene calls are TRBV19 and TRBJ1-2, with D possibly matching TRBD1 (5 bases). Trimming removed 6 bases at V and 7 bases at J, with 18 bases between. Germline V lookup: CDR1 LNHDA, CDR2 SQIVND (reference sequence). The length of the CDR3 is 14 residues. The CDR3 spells CASRDRGDVGGYTF. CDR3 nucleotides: TGTGCCAGTAGGGATCGTGGGGACGTCGGTGGCTACACCTTC.

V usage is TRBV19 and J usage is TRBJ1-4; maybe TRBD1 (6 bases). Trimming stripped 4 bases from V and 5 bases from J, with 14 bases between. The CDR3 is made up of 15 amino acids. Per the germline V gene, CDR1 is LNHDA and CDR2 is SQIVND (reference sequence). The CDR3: CASSTNTGWNEKLFF. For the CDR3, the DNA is TGTGCCAGTAGTACCAATACAGGGTGGAATGAAAAACTGTTTTTT.

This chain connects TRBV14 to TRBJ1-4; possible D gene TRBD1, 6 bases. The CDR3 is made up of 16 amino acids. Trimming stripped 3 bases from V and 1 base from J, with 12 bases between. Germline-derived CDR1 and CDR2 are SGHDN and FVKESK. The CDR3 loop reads CASSHLEGQTNEKLFF. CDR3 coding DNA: TGTGCCAGCAGCCACCTAGAGGGACAAACTAATGAAAAACTGTTTTTT.

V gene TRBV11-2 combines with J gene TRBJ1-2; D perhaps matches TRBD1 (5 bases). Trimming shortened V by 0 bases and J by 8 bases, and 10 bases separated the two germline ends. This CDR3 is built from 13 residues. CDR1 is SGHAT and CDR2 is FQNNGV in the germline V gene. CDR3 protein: CASSLDRRGGYTF. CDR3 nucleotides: TGTGCCAGCAGCTTAGATCGAAGGGGCGGCTACACCTTC.

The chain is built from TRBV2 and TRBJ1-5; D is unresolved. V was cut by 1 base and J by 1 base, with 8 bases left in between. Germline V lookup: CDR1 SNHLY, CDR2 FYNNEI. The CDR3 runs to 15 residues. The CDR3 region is CASSEDRPSNQPQHF. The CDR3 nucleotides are TGTGCCAGCAGTGAAGATAGGCCCAGCAATCAGCCCCAGCATTTT.

The CDR3 bases are TGTGCCAGCAGGTACAGGGGCACTGAAGCTTTCTTT. Amino acid sequence: CASRYRGTEAFF. The chain recombines TRBV27 with TRBJ1-1; 7 nucleotides agree with TRBD1. The V segment lost 6 bases and the J segment 4 bases; nucleotides outside the gene matches: 2. Per the germline V gene, CDR1 is MNHEY and CDR2 is SMNVEV (reference sequence). This CDR3 comprises 12 residues.

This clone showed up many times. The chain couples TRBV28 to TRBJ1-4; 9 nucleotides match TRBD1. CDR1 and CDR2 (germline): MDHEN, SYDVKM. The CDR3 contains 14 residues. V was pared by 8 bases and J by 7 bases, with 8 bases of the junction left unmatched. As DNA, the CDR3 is TGTGCCAGCGGCCTTCCGGGACAGGGTGAAAAACTGTTTTTT. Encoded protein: CASGLPGQGEKLFF. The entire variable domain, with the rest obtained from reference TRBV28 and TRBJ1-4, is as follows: DVKVTQSSRYLVKRTGEKVFLECVQDMDHENMFWYRQDPGLGLRLIYFSYDVKMKEKGDIPEGYSVSREKKERFSLILESASTNQTSMYLCASGLPGQGEKLFFGSGTQLSVL.